Here is one T cell receptor (beta chain) with its context. What it binds is not known. The V gene lost 5 bases and the J gene lost 1 base, with 11 bases spanning the gap. The CDR3 consists of 14 residues. Germline CDR1 is SEHNR and CDR2 is FQNEAQ (reference sequence). TCRdb reprocessed the reads with MiXCR, giving one entry per CDR3 protein. Of about 20,000 distinct CDR3 sequences in the sample, 42% were seen once. The data are from a study of T cell repertoires in cytomegalovirus infection. Study-wide findings and caveats: The ex vivo response was dominated by HLA-C-restricted CMV-specific TCR beta clonotypes.

This TCR derives from a human donor in good health (CMV status not recorded). Some clones in this sample may be carry-over from other donors' samples. The rearrangement uses TRBV7-9 and TRBJ2-5; maybe TRBD1 (5 bases). Material: CD8+ T cells from cultured PBMCs, obtained from culture after CMV antigen stimulation. CDR3 protein: CASSPRDSQETQYF. DNA for the CDR3: TGTGCCAGCAGCCCCAGGGATTCCCAAGAGACCCAGTACTTC.